This TCR beta chain was identified in a study of T cells in Graves' hyperthyroidism and ophthalmopathy. This clonotype was detected only a few times. The source material, RNA transcripts, was used to amplify TCR beta CDR3 regions. The HTBI primer set was used in a first-round RT-PCR of the TCR CDR3. TCRdb re-derived calls from the multiplex PCR reads in MiXCR, one entry per CDR3 protein. Of fewer than 850,000 distinct CDR3 sequences listed, 17% are singletons. The specimen was blood. The TCR comes from a man aged 50-60 years with Graves' hyperthyroidism.

The CDR3 protein is CASSIAGAIKIVGTDTQYF. The CDR3 DNA sequence: TGTGCCAGTAGTATCGCCGGGGCGATTAAAATCGTGGGCACAGATACGCAGTATTTT. The J gene is TRBJ2-3, the V gene TRBV19, with D possibly called TRBD1 or TRBD2 (5 bases each). The CDR3 is 19 residues long. Germline V gene lookup returns CDR1 LNHDA and CDR2 SQIVND (reference sequence). V was cut by 3 bases and J by 1 base, with 23 bases left in between.